This is a list of T cell receptor beta chains from one sample in a study of T cells after somatic rescue of genetic block. Clones were read by immunoSEQ multiplex PCR, and TCRdb kept only the in-frame ones, dropping some. The data show about 88,000 clones, about 90% seen once. Sequencing was carried out using peripheral blood mononuclear cells (PBMCs). All receptors derive from a woman in her late teens or twenties. CDR3s include the opening cysteine and the closing phenylalanine or tryptophan. A D gene is named only where the DNA matches it firmly. Clone size is given for some rows only: seen once, a few or many times, or a class if the clone is expanded.

14	TRBV10-2	.	TRBD2	TRBJ2-7	CASSVASGIYEQYF	TGCGCCAGCAGTGTAGCTAGCGGGATCTACGAGCAGTACTTC
13	TRBV18	once	.	TRBJ2-3	CASSPTSTDTQYF	TGTGCCAGCTCACCTACATCCACAGATACGCAGTATTTT
14	TRBV5-1	.	TRBD1	TRBJ1-1	CASSLDRGSTEAFF	TGCGCCAGCAGCTTAGACAGGGGATCCACTGAAGCTTTCTTT
14	TRBV2	.	.	TRBJ1-2	CASSERPRSSGYTF	TGTGCCAGCAGTGAAAGGCCTAGATCGTCTGGCTACACCTTC
11	TRBV6-5	once	.	TRBJ1-1	CASIINTEAFF	TGTGCCAGCATAATAAACACTGAAGCTTTCTTT
14	TRBV19	.	.	TRBJ2-1	CASRDFLGYNEQFF	TGTGCCAGTAGGGACTTTCTCGGGTACAATGAGCAGTTCTTC
15	TRBV6-5	once	.	TRBJ1-2	CASSLPFIRAQGYTF	TGTGCCAGCAGCCTGCCCTTCATCAGGGCCCAGGGCTACACCTTC
15	TRBV6-9	once	.	TRBJ2-1	CASIPVIEGKYEQFF	TGTGCCAGCATCCCTGTGATAGAAGGGAAGTATGAGCAGTTCTTC
15	TRBV28	.	.	TRBJ1-4	CATASGEPTNEKLFF	TGTGCCACCGCATCGGGGGAACCAACTAATGAAAAACTGTTTTTT
15	TRBV29-1	.	.	TRBJ1-2	CSVEDGPGGHYGYTF	TGCAGCGTCGAGGATGGACCCGGCGGTCACTATGGCTACACCTTC
11	TRBV27	.	.	TRBJ2-1	CASNRGSEQFF	TGTGCCAGCAACCGAGGTTCCGAGCAGTTCTTC
15	TRBV5-1	once	TRBD2	TRBJ2-1	CASSTGLAGPNEQFF	TGCGCCAGCAGCACGGGACTAGCGGGACCCAATGAGCAGTTCTTC
12	TRBV7-3	.	.	TRBJ1-2	CASSLAGAGYTF	TGTGCCAGCAGCTTAGCAGGGGCCGGCTACACCTTC
14	TRBV29-1	.	.	TRBJ2-5	CSVGGLVHQETQYF	TGCAGCGTCGGCGGGCTAGTGCATCAAGAGACCCAGTACTTC
16	TRBV5-4	.	TRBD1	TRBJ1-1	CASSRYNRGPPTEAFF	TGTGCCAGCAGTCGATACAACAGGGGCCCCCCCACTGAAGCTTTCTTT
14	TRBV27	.	TRBD1	TRBJ1-2	CASSLFAGGDGYTF	TGTGCCAGCAGTTTATTCGCAGGGGGCGACGGCTACACCTTC
11	TRBV29-1	.	.	TRBJ1-2	CSVMGKAGYTF	TGCAGCGTGATGGGGAAGGCCGGCTACACCTTC
13	TRBV18	.	.	TRBJ2-7	CASSLNEGYEQYF	TGTGCCAGCTCACTCAACGAGGGCTACGAGCAGTACTTC
13	TRBV7-2	.	.	TRBJ1-3	CASRLDRKATIYF	TGTGCCAGCAGACTAGACCGCAAGGCCACCATATATTTT
15	TRBV6-5	.	TRBD2	TRBJ2-3	CASTSGTSEFPTQYF	TGTGCCAGCACCTCGGGAACTAGCGAGTTCCCTACGCAGTATTTT
17	TRBV7-9	.	.	TRBJ2-7	CASRQASAGLASYEQYF	TGTGCCAGCAGACAAGCCTCTGCCGGACTTGCCTCCTACGAGCAGTACTTC
17	TRBV28	.	TRBD1	TRBJ2-7	CASSLEGWTGGILEQYF	TGTGCCAGCAGTTTAGAAGGGTGGACAGGGGGTATTTTGGAGCAGTACTTC
14	TRBV27	once	TRBD1	TRBJ1-1	CASSLYPTGPQAFF	TGTGCCAGCAGTTTATACCCGACAGGGCCCCAAGCTTTCTTT
14	TRBV7-9	.	.	TRBJ2-5	CASSLMWNQETQYF	TGTGCCAGCAGCTTAATGTGGAACCAAGAGACCCAGTACTTC
14	TRBV28	once	TRBD1	TRBJ1-2	CASSYPGQGHGYTF	TGTGCCAGCAGTTACCCGGGACAGGGGCACGGCTACACCTTC
16	TRBV10-1	.	TRBD2	TRBJ2-1	CASSERRTSGRNEQFF	TGCGCCAGCAGTGAAAGAAGGACTAGCGGGAGAAATGAGCAGTTCTTC
16	TRBV4-2	.	.	TRBJ1-2	CASSQDFGGRTYGYTF	TGTGCCAGCAGCCAAGATTTCGGGGGTCGTACCTATGGCTACACCTTC
14	TRBV28	few	.	TRBJ2-4	CASSFPPLSDIQYF	TGTGCCAGCAGTTTCCCCCCCCTGAGCGACATTCAGTACTTC
15	TRBV4-3	.	.	TRBJ2-1	CASSQEDSVNDEQFF	TGCGCCAGCAGCCAAGAGGACAGTGTGAACGATGAGCAGTTCTTC
15	TRBV6-6	.	TRBD2	TRBJ2-7	CASSILAGAAGEQYF	TGTGCCAGCAGTATATTAGCGGGAGCGGCGGGCGAGCAGTACTTC
16	TRBV19	.	TRBD2	TRBJ2-2	CASSMGTRMVSGELFF	TGTGCCAGTAGTATGGGGACTAGGATGGTTTCCGGGGAGCTGTTTTTT
12	TRBV15	.	.	TRBJ2-3	CATSLARDTQYF	TGTGCCACCAGCCTAGCCCGGGATACGCAGTATTTT
15	TRBV19	.	TRBD2	TRBJ2-1	CASSTQAGVSDEQFF	TGTGCCAGTAGTACCCAGGCGGGAGTCTCCGATGAGCAGTTCTTC
13	TRBV11-3	.	TRBD1	TRBJ2-1	CASSSTQGTEQFF	TGTGCCAGCAGCTCCACACAGGGGACTGAGCAGTTCTTC
16	TRBV5-8	.	.	TRBJ1-4	CASSLGSGGTNEKLFF	TGTGCCAGCAGCTTGGGGTCAGGAGGAACTAATGAAAAACTGTTTTTT
15	TRBV4-1	.	TRBD1	TRBJ1-2	CASSQARGMGYGYTF	TGCGCCAGCAGCCAGGCCAGGGGGATGGGATATGGCTACACCTTC
14	TRBV18	.	.	TRBJ2-3	CASSPPAQTDTQYF	TGTGCCAGCTCACCACCCGCACAGACAGATACGCAGTATTTT
15	TRBV2	.	.	TRBJ1-3	CASSAGLAAGNTIYF	TGTGCCAGCAGTGCCGGGCTGGCAGCTGGAAACACCATATATTTT
16	TRBV7-9	.	TRBD2	TRBJ2-7	CASSLSSRGRAWEQYF	TGTGCCAGCAGCTTATCTTCCCGCGGGAGGGCATGGGAGCAGTACTTC
15	TRBV27	.	.	TRBJ2-1	CASSIGTSSYNEQFF	TGTGCCAGCAGTATAGGGACCAGCTCCTACAATGAGCAGTTCTTC
15	TRBV9	.	.	TRBJ2-3	CASSVGGPPLDTQYF	TGTGCCAGCAGCGTGGGGGGGCCGCCTTTAGATACGCAGTATTTT
14	TRBV7-2	.	.	TRBJ2-5	CASSRGGTGETQYF	TGTGCCAGCAGCCGAGGGGGTACGGGAGAGACCCAGTACTTC
17	TRBV10-3	.	TRBD2	TRBJ2-7	CAISEYGTSGTSGEQYF	TGTGCCATCAGTGAGTACGGGACTAGCGGGACCTCCGGCGAGCAGTACTTC
17	TRBV27	.	.	TRBJ2-1	CASRPRVSDGSYNEQFF	TGTGCCAGCAGGCCCAGGGTGAGCGACGGCTCCTACAATGAGCAGTTCTTC
17	TRBV7-2	.	.	TRBJ1-1	CASSFLRRGAMNTEAFF	TGTGCCAGCAGCTTTTTGCGCAGGGGCGCGATGAACACTGAAGCTTTCTTT
11	TRBV14	.	.	TRBJ2-3	CASSLGDTQYF	TGTGCCAGCAGCCTTGGGGATACGCAGTATTTT
14	TRBV19	.	TRBD1	TRBJ2-7	CASRLATGTHEQYF	TGTGCCAGTAGGCTGGCGACAGGGACCCACGAGCAGTACTTC
15	TRBV6-4	many	TRBD2	TRBJ2-5	CASSDTTSGQETQYF	TGTGCCAGCAGTGACACAACTAGCGGCCAAGAGACCCAGTACTTC